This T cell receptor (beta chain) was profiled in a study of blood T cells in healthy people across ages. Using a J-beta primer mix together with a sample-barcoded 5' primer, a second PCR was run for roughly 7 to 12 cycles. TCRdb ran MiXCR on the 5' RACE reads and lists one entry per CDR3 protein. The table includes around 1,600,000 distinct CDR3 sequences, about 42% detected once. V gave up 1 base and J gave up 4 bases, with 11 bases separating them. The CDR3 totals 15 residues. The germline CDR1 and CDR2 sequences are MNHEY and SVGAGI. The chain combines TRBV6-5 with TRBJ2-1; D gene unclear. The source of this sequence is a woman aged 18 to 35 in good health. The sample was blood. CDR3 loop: CASSYYRAGYNEQFF. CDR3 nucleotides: TGTGCCAGCAGTTACTACCGGGCCGGATACAATGAGCAGTTCTTC.